This paragraph covers one TCR beta chain sequence. The sample is drawn from a study of blood T cells in healthy people across ages. Trimming stripped 0 bases from V and 5 bases from J, with 12 bases between. Germline CDR1 LGHDT, CDR2 YNNKEL (reference sequence). The CDR3 runs to 15 residues. The second PCR ran roughly 6 to 11 cycles with a sample-barcoded 5' primer and J-beta primers. TCRdb redid the calling of the 5' RACE reads with MiXCR, one entry per CDR3 protein. The profile shows about 1.6 million distinct CDR3 sequences, about 35% of them singletons. The sequence came from a woman aged 25 to 39 in good health. This rearrangement joins TRBV3-1 to TRBJ2-3; a weak D match, TRBD2 (6 bases). Sequencing was carried out using blood. CDR3 sequence (DNA): TGTGCCAGCAGCCAAGATAAGAAGGAGGGAGATACGCAGTATTTT. Encoded protein: CASSQDKKEGDTQYF.